This TCR beta chain was recorded in a study of cytomegalovirus exposure and HLA in healthy donors. Study overall: Clustering assigned 81% of the approximately 400 genotyped donors to the Caucasian-associated ancestry cluster.

The CDR3 is made up of 17 amino acids. Germline V gene lookup returns CDR1 SGHDN and CDR2 FVKESK. The V gene end was trimmed by 4 bases and the J gene end by 1 base; junction bases not matched to a gene: 8. 13 Jbeta primers and 60 Vbeta primers were used for the PCR. Sequencing used immunoSEQ multiplex PCR; TCRdb keeps in-frame clones, though not all of them. Here the sample spans about 120,000 clones, over 70% being singletons. General observations from the study: Analysis was carried out at a later point, and it linked a missense DCLRE1C variant to TCR beta V- and J-gene trimming. As was reported, the classifier diagnosed cytomegalovirus status with high specificity and sensitivity.

As for this clone: What it recognizes is unknown.

The chain employs TRBV14 and TRBJ2-7; 12 bases are a match to TRBD2. The receptor was isolated from a female donor in good health and CMV-seropositive. The sequenced sample consisted of PBMCs. For the CDR3, the DNA is TGTGCCAGCAGCCCAATCGGACTAGCGGGGTTTTCCTACGAGCAGTACTTC. Amino acids: CASSPIGLAGFSYEQYF. The whole variable domain, remainder taken from reference TRBV14 and TRBJ2-7, is EAGVTQFPSHSVIEKGQTVTLRCDPISGHDNLYWYRRVMGKEIKFLLHFVKESKQDESGMPNNRFLAERTGGTYSTLKVQPAELEDSGVYFCASSPIGLAGFSYEQYFGPGTRLTVT.